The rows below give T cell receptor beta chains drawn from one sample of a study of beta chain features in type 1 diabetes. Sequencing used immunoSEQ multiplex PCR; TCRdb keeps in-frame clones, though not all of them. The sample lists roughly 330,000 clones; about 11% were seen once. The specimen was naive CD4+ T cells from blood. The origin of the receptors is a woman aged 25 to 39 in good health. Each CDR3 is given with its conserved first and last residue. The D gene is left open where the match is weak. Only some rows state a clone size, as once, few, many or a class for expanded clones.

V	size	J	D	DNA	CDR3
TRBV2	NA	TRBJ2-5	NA	TGTGCCAGCAGTGAAAGCCGGGTCCTACAAGAGACCCAGTACTTC	CASSESRVLQETQYF
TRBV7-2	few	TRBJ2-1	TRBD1	TGTGCCAGCAGCTCCGGACAGGGCACCTACAATGAGCAGTTCTTC	CASSSGQGTYNEQFF
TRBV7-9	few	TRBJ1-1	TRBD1	TGTGCCAGCAGCTTAGAGTTGACAGGGAATGCTGAAGCTTTCTTT	CASSLELTGNAEAFF
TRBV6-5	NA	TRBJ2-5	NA	TGTGCCAGCAGTTCCTGGCCGACTCCAGAGACCCAGTACTTC	CASSSWPTPETQYF
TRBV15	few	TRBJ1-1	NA	TGTGCCACCAGCAGAATAAGCCTTGGGTCCAGAGGGGGTTGGGACACTGAAGCTTTCTTT	CATSRISLGSRGGWDTEAFF
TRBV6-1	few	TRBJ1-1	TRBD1	TGTGCCAGCAGACAGGGGGCGATGAACACTGAAGCTTTCTTT	CASRQGAMNTEAFF
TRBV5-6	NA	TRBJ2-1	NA	TGTGCCAGCAGCTTGGATCCCCCGGGGAGGTGGAGGAATGAGCAGTTCTTC	CASSLDPPGRWRNEQFF
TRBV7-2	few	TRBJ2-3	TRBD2	TGTGCCAGCAGCTTAGCTTCTGGGACTAGCGGGAGTTCCCTCCTTACGCAGTATTTT	CASSLASGTSGSSLLTQYF
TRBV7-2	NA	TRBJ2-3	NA	TGTGCCAGCAGCTTAGAAGCATCAGATACGCAGTATTTT	CASSLEASDTQYF
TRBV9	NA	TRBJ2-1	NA	TGTGCCAGCAGTGAACAATTTGGGAGCTCCTACAATGAGCAGTTCTTC	CASSEQFGSSYNEQFF
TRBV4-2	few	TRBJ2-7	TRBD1	TGTGCCAGCAGCCAAGAGTGGGGAGGACAGGGGGCAGTCTACGAGCAGTACTTC	CASSQEWGGQGAVYEQYF
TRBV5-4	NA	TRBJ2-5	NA	TGTGCCAGCAGCTTCCGACAGCCCCAAGAGACCCAGTACTTC	CASSFRQPQETQYF
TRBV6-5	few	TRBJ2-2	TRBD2	TGTGCCAGCGGGACTAGCGACACCGGGGAGCTGTTTTTT	CASGTSDTGELFF
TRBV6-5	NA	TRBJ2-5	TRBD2	TGTGCCAGCAGTTACGGGACTAGCGGGCCCGAAGAGACCCAGTACTTC	CASSYGTSGPEETQYF
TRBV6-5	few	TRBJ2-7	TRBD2	TGTGCCAGCAGTTACTCTCCTAGCGGGAGTGCTCGGTACTTC	CASSYSPSGSARYF
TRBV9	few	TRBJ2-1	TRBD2	TGTGCCAGCAGCGTTAGCGGGAGTTCTGGCAATGAGCAGTTCTTC	CASSVSGSSGNEQFF
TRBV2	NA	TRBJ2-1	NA	TGTGCCAGCAGCGCAGGGTCCTACAATGAGCAGTTCTTC	CASSAGSYNEQFF
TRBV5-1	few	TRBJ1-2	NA	TGCGCCAGCAGCACCGGCCAGGGCCAGGGCTACACCTTC	CASSTGQGQGYTF
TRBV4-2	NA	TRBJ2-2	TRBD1	TGTGCCAGCAGCCGACAGGGTACCGGGGAGCTGTTTTTT	CASSRQGTGELFF
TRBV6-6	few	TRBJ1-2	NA	TGTGCCAGCAGCCCTCCGGGGAACTATGGCTACACCTTC	CASSPPGNYGYTF
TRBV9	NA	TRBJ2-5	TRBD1	TGTGCCAGCAGCGTAGTTTTTCGGACAGGGGGCTTGTTGGGAGAGACCCAGTACTTC	CASSVVFRTGGLLGETQYF
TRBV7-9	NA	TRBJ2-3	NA	TGTGCCAGCAGCCTCGGGGGGCCAGATACGCAGTATTTT	CASSLGGPDTQYF
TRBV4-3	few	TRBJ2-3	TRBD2	TGCGCCAGCAGCCTGTGGCGGGAGATGTCAGATACGCAGTATTTT	CASSLWREMSDTQYF
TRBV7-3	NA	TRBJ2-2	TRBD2	TGTGCCAGCAGCCGTCATGGGGACTATTCCGGGGAGCTGTTTTTT	CASSRHGDYSGELFF
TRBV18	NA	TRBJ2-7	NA	TGTGCCAGCTCACCGACAGATACCTCCTACGAGCAGTACTTC	CASSPTDTSYEQYF
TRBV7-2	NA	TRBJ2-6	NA	TGTGCCAGCAGCTTAGAGGTAGCGGAGAGCTCTGGGGCCAACGTCCTGACTTTC	CASSLEVAESSGANVLTF
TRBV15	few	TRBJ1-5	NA	TGTGCCACCAGCGGTGCGGGGTATAGCAATCAGCCCCAGCATTTT	CATSGAGYSNQPQHF
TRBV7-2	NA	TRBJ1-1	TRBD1	TGTGCCAGCAGCACCCGGGACAGGGGGCTCCCTGTGAACACTGAAGCTTTCTTT	CASSTRDRGLPVNTEAFF
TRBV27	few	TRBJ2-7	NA	TGTGCCAGCAGTTTATACGCCTACTCCTACGAGCAGTACTTC	CASSLYAYSYEQYF
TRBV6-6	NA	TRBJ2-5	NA	TGTGCCAGCAGTGCCCGGTCCCAAGAGACCCAGTACTTC	CASSARSQETQYF
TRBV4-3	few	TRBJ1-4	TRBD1	TGCGCCAGCAGCCCAAAAGGAGGGACAGTTAATGAAAAACTGTTTTTT	CASSPKGGTVNEKLFF
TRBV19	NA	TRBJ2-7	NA	TGTGCCAGTAGTATGGCGGAGGGGCGGCAGTACTTC	CASSMAEGRQYF
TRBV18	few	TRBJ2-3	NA	TGTGCCAGCTCACCACCTGCCAAAACTAGCACAGATACGCAGTATTTT	CASSPPAKTSTDTQYF